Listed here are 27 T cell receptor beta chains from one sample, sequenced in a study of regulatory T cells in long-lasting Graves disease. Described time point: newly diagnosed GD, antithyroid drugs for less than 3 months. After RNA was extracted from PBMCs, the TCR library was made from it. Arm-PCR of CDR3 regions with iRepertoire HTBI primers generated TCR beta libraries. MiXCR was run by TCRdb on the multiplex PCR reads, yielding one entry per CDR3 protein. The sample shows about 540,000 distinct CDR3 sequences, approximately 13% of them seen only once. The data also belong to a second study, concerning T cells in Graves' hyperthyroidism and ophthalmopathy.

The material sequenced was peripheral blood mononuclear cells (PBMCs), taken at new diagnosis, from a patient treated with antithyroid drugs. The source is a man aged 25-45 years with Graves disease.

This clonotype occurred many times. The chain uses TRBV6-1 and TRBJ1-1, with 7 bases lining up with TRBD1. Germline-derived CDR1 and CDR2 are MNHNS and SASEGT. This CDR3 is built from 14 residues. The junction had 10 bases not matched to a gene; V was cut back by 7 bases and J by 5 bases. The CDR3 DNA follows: TGTGCCAGCACCAGGGGGGGCGCGGGTACTGAAGCTTTCTTT. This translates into CASTRGGAGTEAFF.

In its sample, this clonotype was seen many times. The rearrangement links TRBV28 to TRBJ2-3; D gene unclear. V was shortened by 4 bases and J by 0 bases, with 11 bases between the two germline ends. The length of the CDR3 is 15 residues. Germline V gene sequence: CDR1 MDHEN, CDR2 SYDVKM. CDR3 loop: CASSSSPLSTDTQYF. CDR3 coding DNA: TGTGCCAGCAGTTCGAGTCCCCTAAGCACAGATACGCAGTATTTT.

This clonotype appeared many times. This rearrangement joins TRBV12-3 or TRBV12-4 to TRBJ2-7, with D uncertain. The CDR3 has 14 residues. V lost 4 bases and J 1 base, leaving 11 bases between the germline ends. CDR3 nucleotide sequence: TGTGCCAGCAGTTCTAGTCACGGATCCTACGAGCAGTACTTC. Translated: CASSSSHGSYEQYF.

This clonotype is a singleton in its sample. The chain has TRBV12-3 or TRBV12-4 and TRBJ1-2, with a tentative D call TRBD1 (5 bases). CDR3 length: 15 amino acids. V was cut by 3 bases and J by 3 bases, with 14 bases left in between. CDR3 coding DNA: TGTGCCAGCAGTTTTGGGGACTTAGGGGACTATGGCTACACCTTC. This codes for CASSFGDLGDYGYTF.

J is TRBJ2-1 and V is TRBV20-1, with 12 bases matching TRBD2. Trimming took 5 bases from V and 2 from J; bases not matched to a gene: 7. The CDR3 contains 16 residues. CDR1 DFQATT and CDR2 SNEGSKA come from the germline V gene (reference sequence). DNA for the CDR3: TGCAGTGCTGTTCCTAGCGGGAGGGCCGCCTACAATGAGCAGTTCTTC. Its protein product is CSAVPSGRAAYNEQFF.

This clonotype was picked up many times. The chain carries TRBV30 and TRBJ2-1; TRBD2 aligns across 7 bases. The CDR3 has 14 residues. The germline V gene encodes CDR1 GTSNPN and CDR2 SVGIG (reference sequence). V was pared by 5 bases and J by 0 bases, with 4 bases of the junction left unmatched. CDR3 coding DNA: TGTGCCTGGGGAGGCGGGAGCTCCTACAATGAGCAGTTCTTC. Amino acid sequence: CAWGGGSSYNEQFF.

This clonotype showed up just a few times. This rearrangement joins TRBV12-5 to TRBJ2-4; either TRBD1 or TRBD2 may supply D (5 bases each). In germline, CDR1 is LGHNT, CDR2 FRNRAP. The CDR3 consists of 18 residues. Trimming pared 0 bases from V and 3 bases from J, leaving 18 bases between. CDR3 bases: TGTGCTAGTGGTTTGGTATTGTTAGGGACCTTTGGCAAAAACATTCAGTACTTC. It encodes CASGLVLLGTFGKNIQYF.

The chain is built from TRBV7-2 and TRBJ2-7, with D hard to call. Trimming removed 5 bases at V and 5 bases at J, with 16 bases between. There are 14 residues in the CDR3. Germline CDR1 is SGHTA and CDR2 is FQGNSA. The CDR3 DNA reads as TGTGCCAGCAGCCCCGGGTCCAGGTCTGACGAGCAGTACTTC. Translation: CASSPGSRSDEQYF. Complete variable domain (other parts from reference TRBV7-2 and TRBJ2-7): GAGVSQSPSNKVTEKGKDVELRCDPISGHTALYWYRQSLGQGLEFLIYFQGNSAPDKSGLPSDRFSAERTGGSVSTLTIQRTQQEDSAVYLCASSPGSRSDEQYFGPGTRLTVT.

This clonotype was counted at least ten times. CDR3 loop: CSAPSGRAYNEQFF. The CDR3 coding sequence is TGCAGTGCTCCTAGCGGGAGGGCCTACAATGAGCAGTTCTTC. The J gene is TRBJ2-1, the V gene TRBV20-1, with TRBD2 matching over 12 bases. The V segment lost 5 bases and the J segment 2 bases; nucleotides outside the gene matches: 1. The length of the CDR3 is 14 residues. Looked up from germline, CDR1 is DFQATT and CDR2 is SNEGSKA (reference sequence).

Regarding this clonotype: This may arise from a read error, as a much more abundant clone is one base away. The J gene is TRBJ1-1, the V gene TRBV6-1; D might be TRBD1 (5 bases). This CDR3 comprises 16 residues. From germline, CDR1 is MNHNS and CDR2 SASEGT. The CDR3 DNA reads TGTGCCATCAGTGACGCGAGCCGCCGGGGGTACACTGAAGCTTTCTTT. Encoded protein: CAISDASRRGYTEAFF.

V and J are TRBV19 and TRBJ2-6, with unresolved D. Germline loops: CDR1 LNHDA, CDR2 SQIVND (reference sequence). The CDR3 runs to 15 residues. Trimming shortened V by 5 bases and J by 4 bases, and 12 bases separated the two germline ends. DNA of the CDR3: TGTGCCAGTAGTCCTTATACGGACGGGGCCAACGTCCTGACTTTC. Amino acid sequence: CASSPYTDGANVLTF.

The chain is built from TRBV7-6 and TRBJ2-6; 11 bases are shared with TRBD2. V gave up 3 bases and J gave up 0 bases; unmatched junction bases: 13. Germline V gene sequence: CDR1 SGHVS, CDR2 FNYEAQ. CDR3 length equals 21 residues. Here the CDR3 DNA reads TGTGCCAGCAGCTTTCCGGGACTAGCGGATGGTGCTCGCTCTGGGGCCAACGTCCTGACTTTC. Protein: CASSFPGLADGARSGANVLTF.

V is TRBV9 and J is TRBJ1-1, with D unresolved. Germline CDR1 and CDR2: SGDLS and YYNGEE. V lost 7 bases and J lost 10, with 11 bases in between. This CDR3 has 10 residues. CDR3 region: CASGMEAAFF. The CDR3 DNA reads TGTGCCAGCGGTATGGAAGCAGCTTTCTTT.

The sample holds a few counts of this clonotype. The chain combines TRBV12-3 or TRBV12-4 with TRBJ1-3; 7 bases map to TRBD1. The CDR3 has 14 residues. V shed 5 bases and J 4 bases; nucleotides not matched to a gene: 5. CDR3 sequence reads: CASSPTGKGNTIYF. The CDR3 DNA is TGTGCCAGCAGTCCGACAGGGAAAGGAAACACCATATATTTT.

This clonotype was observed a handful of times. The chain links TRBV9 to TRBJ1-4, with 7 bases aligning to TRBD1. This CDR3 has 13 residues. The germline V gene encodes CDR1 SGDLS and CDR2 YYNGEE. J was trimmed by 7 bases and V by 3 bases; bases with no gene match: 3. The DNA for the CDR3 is TGTGCCAGCAGCGAGCGGACAGGTGAAAAACTGTTTTTT. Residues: CASSERTGEKLFF.

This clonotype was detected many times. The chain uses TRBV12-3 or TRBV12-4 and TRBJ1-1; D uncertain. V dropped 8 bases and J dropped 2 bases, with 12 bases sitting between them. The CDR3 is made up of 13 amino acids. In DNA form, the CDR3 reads TGTGCCAGCTTTCGTTTCGTCAACACTGAAGCTTTCTTT. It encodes CASFRFVNTEAFF.

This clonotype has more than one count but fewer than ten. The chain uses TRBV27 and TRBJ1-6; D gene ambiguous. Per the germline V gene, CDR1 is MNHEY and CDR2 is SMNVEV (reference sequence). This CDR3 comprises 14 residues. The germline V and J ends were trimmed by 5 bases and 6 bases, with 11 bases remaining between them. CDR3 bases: TGTGCCAGCAGTACCCTAATCTCTAATTCACCCCTCCACTTT. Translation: CASSTLISNSPLHF.

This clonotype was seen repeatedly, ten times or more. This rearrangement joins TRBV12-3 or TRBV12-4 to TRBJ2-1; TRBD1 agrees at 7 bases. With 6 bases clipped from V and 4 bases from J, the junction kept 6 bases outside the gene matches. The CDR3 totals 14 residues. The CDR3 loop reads CASSSGQPYNEQFF. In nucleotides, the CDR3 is TGTGCCAGCAGCTCGGGACAGCCATACAATGAGCAGTTCTTC.

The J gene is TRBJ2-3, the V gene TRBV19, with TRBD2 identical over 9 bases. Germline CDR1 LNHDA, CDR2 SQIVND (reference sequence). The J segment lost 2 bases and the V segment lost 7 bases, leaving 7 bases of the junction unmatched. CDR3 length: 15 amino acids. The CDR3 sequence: CASKIASGITDTQYF. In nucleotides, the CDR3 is TGTGCCAGTAAGATCGCTAGCGGGATCACAGATACGCAGTATTTT.

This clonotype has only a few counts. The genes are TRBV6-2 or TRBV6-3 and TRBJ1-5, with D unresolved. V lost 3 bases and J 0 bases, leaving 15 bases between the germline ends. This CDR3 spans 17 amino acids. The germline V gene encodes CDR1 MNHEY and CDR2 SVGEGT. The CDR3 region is CASSYDIGTYSNQPQHF. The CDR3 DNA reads TGTGCCAGCAGTTATGACATCGGCACCTATAGCAATCAGCCCCAGCATTTT.

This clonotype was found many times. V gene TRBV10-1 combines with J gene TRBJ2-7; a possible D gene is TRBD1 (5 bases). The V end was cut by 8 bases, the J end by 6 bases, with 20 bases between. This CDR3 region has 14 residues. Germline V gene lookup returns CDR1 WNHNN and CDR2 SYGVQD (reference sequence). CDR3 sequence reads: CASVVRAGQSEQYF. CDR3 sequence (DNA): TGCGCCAGCGTGGTCCGTGCAGGGCAAAGCGAGCAGTACTTC.

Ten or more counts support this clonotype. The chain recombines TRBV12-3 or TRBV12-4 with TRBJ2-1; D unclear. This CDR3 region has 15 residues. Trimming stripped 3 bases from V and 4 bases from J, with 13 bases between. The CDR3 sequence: CASSFWDVGYNEQFF. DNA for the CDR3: TGTGCCAGCAGTTTCTGGGATGTGGGGTACAATGAGCAGTTCTTC.

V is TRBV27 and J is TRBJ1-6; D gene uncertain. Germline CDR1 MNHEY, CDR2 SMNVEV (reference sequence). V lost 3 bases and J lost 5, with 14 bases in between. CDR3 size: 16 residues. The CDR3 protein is CASSLIIGRNNSPLHF. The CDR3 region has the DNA TGTGCCAGCAGTTTGATTATCGGGAGAAATAATTCACCCCTCCACTTT.

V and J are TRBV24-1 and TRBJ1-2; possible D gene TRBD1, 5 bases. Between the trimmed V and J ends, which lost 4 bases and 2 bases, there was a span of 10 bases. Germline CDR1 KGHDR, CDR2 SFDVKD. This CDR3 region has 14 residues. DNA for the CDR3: TGTGCCACCAGTGACGGGGCAGCAAACTATGGCTACACCTTC. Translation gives CATSDGAANYGYTF.

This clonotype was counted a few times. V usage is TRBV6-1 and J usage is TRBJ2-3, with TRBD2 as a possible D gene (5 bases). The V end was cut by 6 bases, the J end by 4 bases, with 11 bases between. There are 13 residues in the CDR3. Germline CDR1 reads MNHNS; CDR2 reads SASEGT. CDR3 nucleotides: TGTGCCAGCAGGGCCCCAGCGGCAGATACGCAGTATTTT. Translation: CASRAPAADTQYF.

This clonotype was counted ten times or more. The CDR3 DNA follows: TGTGCCAGCAGTGATGGGAGAACCTACGAGCAGTACTTC. It codes for CASSDGRTYEQYF. This chain uses TRBV25-1 with TRBJ2-7, with D maybe TRBD2 (5 bases). Germline V CDR1 and CDR2: MGHDK, SYGVNS. Between the trimmed V and J ends, which lost 3 bases and 2 bases, there was a span of 8 bases. This CDR3 region has 13 residues.

This chain's CDR3 is CASSPWTEHSYNEQFF. The CDR3 nucleotides read TGTGCCAGCTCACCATGGACAGAGCACTCCTACAATGAGCAGTTCTTC. This chain uses TRBV18 with TRBJ2-1, with D possibly matching TRBD1 (6 bases). Trimming cost V 2 bases and J 0 bases, with 11 bases left between them. CDR1 and CDR2 from the germline V gene are KGHSH and LQKENI. The CDR3 contains 16 residues.